The entry below describes one TCR beta chain. What it binds is unknown. This entry belongs to a study of shared clonotypes between healthy human individuals. Broader study findings: Memory subsets generally showed lower estimated richness than naive subsets. Among non-shared clonotypes, generation probabilities were lower than among those shared by all four donors.

Germline CDR1 and CDR2: SGHAT and FQNNGV. V lost 3 bases to trimming and J lost 2 bases, with 9 bases between them. This CDR3 is built from 14 residues. An approximately 180 ng quantity of DNA, 25,000 to 30,000 T cell genomes, went into the sorted-subset replicate PCRs. Method: immunoSEQ multiplex PCR; TCRdb's copy keeps in-frame clones and lacks some. The repertoire has about 820,000 clones, 90% to 95% of them found once; the top ten carry 24%. CD45RO-negative, CCR7-selected cells formed the naive CD8 fraction, which excluded terminally differentiated effector memory CD45RA+ cells. All participating donors were Caucasian adults from Nashville, Tennessee.

The chain has TRBV11-2 and TRBJ2-3; D possibly corresponds to TRBD2 (5 bases). What was sequenced was naive CD8+ T cells sorted from blood. This receptor was taken from a man aged 25 to 40 in good health. CDR3 DNA sequence: TGTGCCAGCAGCTTTCCCGGGATCACAGATACGCAGTATTTT. Amino acid sequence: CASSFPGITDTQYF.